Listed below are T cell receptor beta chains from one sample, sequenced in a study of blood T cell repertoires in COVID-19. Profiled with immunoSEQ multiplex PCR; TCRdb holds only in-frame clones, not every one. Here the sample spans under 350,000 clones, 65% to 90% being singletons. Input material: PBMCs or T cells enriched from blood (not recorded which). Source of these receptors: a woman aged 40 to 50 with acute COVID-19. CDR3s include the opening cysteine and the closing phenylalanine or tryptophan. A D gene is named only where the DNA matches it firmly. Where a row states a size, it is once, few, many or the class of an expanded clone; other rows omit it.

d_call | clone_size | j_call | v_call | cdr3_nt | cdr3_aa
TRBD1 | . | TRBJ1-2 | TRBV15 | TGTGCCACCAGCAGGAGACAGGGTAGTGTCGATGGCTACACCTTC | CATSRRQGSVDGYTF
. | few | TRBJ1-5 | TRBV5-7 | TGTGCCCTAATTACCAGGGGACGGAACTCGTATAGCAATCAGCCCCAGCATTTT | CALITRGRNSYSNQPQHF
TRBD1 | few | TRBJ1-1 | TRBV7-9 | TGTGCCAGCAGAGACCGGACAGGGGGCGAAGCTTTCTTT | CASRDRTGGEAFF
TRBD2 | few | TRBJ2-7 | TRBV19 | TGTGCCAGTAGTATAGATTCTCGGCTAGCGGGCGAGCAGTACTTC | CASSIDSRLAGEQYF
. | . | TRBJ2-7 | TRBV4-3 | TGCGCCAGCAGCCAAGATTCGGTTTCAGGCGAGCAGTACTTC | CASSQDSVSGEQYF
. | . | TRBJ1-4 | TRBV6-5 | TGTGCCAGCAGTCGTAGGGGGACTAATGAAAAACTGTTTTTT | CASSRRGTNEKLFF
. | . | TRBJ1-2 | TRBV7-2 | TGTGCCAGCAGACGACTAAACTATGGCTACACCTTC | CASRRLNYGYTF
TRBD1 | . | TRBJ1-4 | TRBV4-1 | TGCGCCAGCAGCCAGCCGGACAGGGATAATGAAAAACTGTTTTTT | CASSQPDRDNEKLFF
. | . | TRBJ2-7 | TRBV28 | TGTGCCAGCACCTCGAATACAGGGTCCTTTTACGAGCAGTACTTC | CASTSNTGSFYEQYF
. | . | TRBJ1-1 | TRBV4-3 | TGCGCCAGCAGCCAAGGACAGAAGAACACTGAAGCTTTCTTT | CASSQGQKNTEAFF
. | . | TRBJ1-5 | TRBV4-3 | TGCGCCAGCAGCCAAGACATTGGAGGAGTAGGCAATCAGCCCCAGCATTTT | CASSQDIGGVGNQPQHF
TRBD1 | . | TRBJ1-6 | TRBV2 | TGTGCCAGCCTAGGTCCTCGACAGGGGGCGAATTCACCCCTCCACTTT | CASLGPRQGANSPLHF
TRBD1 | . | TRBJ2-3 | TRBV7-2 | TGTGCCAGCAGCTTAGGACAGGGAAGGCCGCAGTATTTT | CASSLGQGRPQYF
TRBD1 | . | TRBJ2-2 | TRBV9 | TGTGCCAGCAGCGTGACAGGGGATGGTTGGGAGCTGTTTTTT | CASSVTGDGWELFF
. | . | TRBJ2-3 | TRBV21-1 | TGTGCCAGCAGCAAAGTGGGGGGTAGCGGCACAGATACGCAGTATTTT | CASSKVGGSGTDTQYF
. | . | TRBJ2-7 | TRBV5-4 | TGTGCCAGCAGCGATCAAACAGGAGACTCCTACGAGCAGTACTTC | CASSDQTGDSYEQYF
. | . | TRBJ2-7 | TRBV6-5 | TGTGCCAGTCGGGGGTTGTACGAGCAGTACTTC | CASRGLYEQYF
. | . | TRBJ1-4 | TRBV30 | TGTGCCTGGAGTGAGTTGGGAGGGAAACTGTTTTTT | CAWSELGGKLFF
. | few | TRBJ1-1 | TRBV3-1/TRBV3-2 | TGTGCCAGCAGCCAAGTAGGGGGGAACACTGAAGCTTTCTTT | CASSQVGGNTEAFF
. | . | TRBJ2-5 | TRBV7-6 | TGTGCCAGCAGCTTAGTATCGGCAGGCCGGGAGACCCAGTACTTC | CASSLVSAGRETQYF
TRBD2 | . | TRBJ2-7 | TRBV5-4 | TGTGCCAGCAGCTCCGTCCCCGTTACTAGCGATTCCCCCTACGAGCAGTACTTC | CASSSVPVTSDSPYEQYF
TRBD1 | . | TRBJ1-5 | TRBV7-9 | TGTGCCAGCAGCTTGGGGACAGGGGACGTCAATCAGCCCCAGCATTTT | CASSLGTGDVNQPQHF
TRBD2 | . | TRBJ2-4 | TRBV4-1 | TGCGCCAGCAGCCCGGGACTAGCGGGGGGGCGGGCCAAAAACATTCAGTACTTC | CASSPGLAGGRAKNIQYF
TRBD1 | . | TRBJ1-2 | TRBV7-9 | TGTGCCAGCAGCTTAGCGCACAGGGGAGGCGATGGCTACACCTTC | CASSLAHRGGDGYTF
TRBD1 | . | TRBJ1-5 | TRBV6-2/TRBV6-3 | TGTGCCAGCAGTCCCCCCCATGGACAGGGGGTTCGTCAGCCCCAGCATTTT | CASSPPHGQGVRQPQHF
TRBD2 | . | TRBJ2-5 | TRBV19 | TGTGCCAGTAATCGAGGACTAGCGGGACTTGCACAAGAGACCCAGTACTTC | CASNRGLAGLAQETQYF
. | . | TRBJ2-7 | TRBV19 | TGTGCCAGTAACCCCGGCGGCACCTACGAGCAGTACTTC | CASNPGGTYEQYF
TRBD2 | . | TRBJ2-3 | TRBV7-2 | TGTGCCAGCAGCTTAGCGATTCGGGGGGGGAACACAGATACGCAGTATTTT | CASSLAIRGGNTDTQYF
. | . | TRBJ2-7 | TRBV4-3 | TGCGCCAGCAGCCAAGAGCCAAACTCTTACGAGCAGTACTTC | CASSQEPNSYEQYF
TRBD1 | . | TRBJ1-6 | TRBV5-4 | TGTGCCAGCAGAAACCCCGGGACAGGGGATTCACCCCTCCACTTT | CASRNPGTGDSPLHF